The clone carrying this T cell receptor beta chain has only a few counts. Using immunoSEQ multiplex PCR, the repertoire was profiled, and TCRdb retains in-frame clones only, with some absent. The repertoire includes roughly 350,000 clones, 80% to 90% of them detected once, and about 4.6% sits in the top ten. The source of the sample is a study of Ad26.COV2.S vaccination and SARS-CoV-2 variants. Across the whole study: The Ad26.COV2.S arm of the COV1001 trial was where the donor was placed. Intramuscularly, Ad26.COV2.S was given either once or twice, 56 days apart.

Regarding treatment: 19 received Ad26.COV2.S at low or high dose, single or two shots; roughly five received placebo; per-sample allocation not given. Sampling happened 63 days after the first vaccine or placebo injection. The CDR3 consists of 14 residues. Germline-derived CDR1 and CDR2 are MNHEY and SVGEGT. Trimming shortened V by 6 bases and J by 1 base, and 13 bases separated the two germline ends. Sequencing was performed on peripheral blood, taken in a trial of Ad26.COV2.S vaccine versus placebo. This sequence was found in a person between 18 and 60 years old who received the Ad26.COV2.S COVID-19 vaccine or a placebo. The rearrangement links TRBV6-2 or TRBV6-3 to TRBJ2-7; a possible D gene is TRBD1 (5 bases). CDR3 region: CASSEIQESYEQYF. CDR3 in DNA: TGTGCCAGCAGCGAAATACAGGAGTCCTACGAGCAGTACTTC.